The 8 T cell receptor beta chains listed next were all sequenced from one sample in a study of T cells in Graves' hyperthyroidism and ophthalmopathy. Amplification of TCR beta CDR3 regions used RNA as the template. HTBI primers were used for first-round RT-PCR of the TCR CDR3. One entry per CDR3 protein, called by TCRdb with MiXCR from the multiplex PCR reads. Of about 300,000 distinct CDR3 sequences detected, 15% to 20% appear once; the ten largest clones hold 35% to 45%. Sequencing was performed on blood. These receptors originate from a man aged 45 to 65 with Graves' ophthalmopathy.

The V gene is TRBV18, the J gene TRBJ2-1; the match to TRBD2 covers 10 bases. V trimming: 2 bases; J trimming: 5 bases; junction bases outside the gene matches: 12. The germline V gene has CDR1 KGHSH and CDR2 LQKENI. The CDR3 has 18 amino acids. CDR3 sequence (DNA): TGTGCCAGCTCACCAGGGGGCGTCTGGGGACTAGCGAACAATGAGCAGTTCTTC. Translated, it gives CASSPGGVWGLANNEQFF.

The chain joins TRBV6-5 to TRBJ1-4; D perhaps matches TRBD1 (6 bases). Trimming removed 5 bases at V and 6 bases at J, with 16 bases between. CDR1 MNHEY and CDR2 SVGAGI come from the germline V gene. This CDR3 is built from 15 residues. CDR3 sequence (DNA): TGTGCCAGCAGTAACCTGGCGGGGGCGGATGAAAAACTGTTTTTT. It codes for CASSNLAGADEKLFF.

In DNA form, the CDR3 reads TGTGCCAGTAGCGTGGGTCTGAACACTGAAGCTTTCTTT. This sequence encodes CASSVGLNTEAFF. V gene TRBV19 combines with J gene TRBJ1-1; no clear D. The CDR3 runs 13 residues. The germline V gene has CDR1 LNHDA and CDR2 SQIVND (reference sequence). The V end lost 6 bases, the J end lost 0 bases, and 8 bases lay between the germline ends.

This clonotype was counted between two and nine times. The J gene is TRBJ2-7, the V gene TRBV7-9; D is unclear. Per germline, CDR1 SEHNR and CDR2 FQNEAQ (reference sequence). V gave up 5 bases and J gave up 3 bases, with 8 bases separating them. The CDR3 consists of 12 residues. The CDR3 DNA reads as TGTGCCAGCAGCACCCGAAACTACGAGCAGTACTTC. It yields the protein CASSTRNYEQYF.

The V call is TRBV11-3, the J call TRBJ1-6, with TRBD1 as a possible D gene (6 bases). V lost 1 base and J 7 bases, leaving 17 bases between the germline ends. The CDR3 covers 17 residues. CDR1 is SGHNT, CDR2 YENEEA, per germline. The CDR3 DNA sequence: TGTGCCAGCAGCTTAGTCCCTCGGACAGAGAAGAATTCACCCCTCCACTTT. This gives the protein CASSLVPRTEKNSPLHF.

This clonotype appeared a few times. The chain uses TRBV3-1 and TRBJ2-3; possibly TRBD1 for D (6 bases). From germline, CDR1 is LGHDT and CDR2 YNNKEL (reference sequence). There are 15 residues in the CDR3. Trimming removed 3 bases at V and 2 bases at J, with 12 bases between. The CDR3 DNA reads as TGTGCCAGCAGCCAGCTGGGGGCTAACACAGATACGCAGTATTTT. It encodes CASSQLGANTDTQYF.

This chain joins TRBV6-5 and TRBJ2-2, with TRBD1 identical over 8 bases. V lost 0 bases and J lost 6; bases outside the gene matches: 6. Germline V gene sequence: CDR1 MNHEY, CDR2 SVGAGI. This CDR3 is built from 16 residues. CDR3 loop: CASSYSMAGGSGELFF. For the CDR3, the DNA is TGTGCCAGCAGTTACTCGATGGCAGGGGGCTCCGGGGAGCTGTTTTTT.

In its sample, this clonotype was seen a few times. This chain links TRBV24-1 with TRBJ2-7; 10 positions agree with TRBD1. CDR1 and CDR2 (germline): KGHDR, SFDVKD. V was clipped by 6 bases and J by 3 bases; unmatched bases: 4. The CDR3 runs 14 residues. The CDR3 spells CATSPRTGGYEQYF. Here the CDR3 DNA reads TGTGCCACCAGTCCTCGGACAGGGGGCTACGAGCAGTACTTC.